This paragraph reports one T cell receptor (beta chain). The antigen it binds to is not known. Per-nucleotide qualities are absent, and no much larger clonotype sits a single base away. The cohort consisted of 650 to 700 healthy bone marrow donors. At the time of sampling, every cohort member was nominally healthy, though immune exposures that went unrecorded were likely present. The donor tested CMV seronegative and was one of the 352 seronegative cohort members. Every donor gave a peripheral blood sample, and the peripheral blood mononuclear cells from that sample were used for TCR beta sequencing. Genomic DNA extraction from the blood cell samples was performed with the Qiagen DNeasy Blood Extraction Kit. This sample was taken from a study of cytomegalovirus exposure and HLA in healthy donors (dated by TCRdb to about 2017). A note on the overall study: An earlier analysis of roughly 610 of the donors reported about 280 Gb of sequence data and 117 million unique TCR beta sequences obtained from about 179 million T cells. Approximately 330 gigabases of sequencing data and 70 million to 95 million unique TCR sequences made up an early release that covered several hundred HLA-typed donors. The genetic ancestry cluster associated with self-reported Caucasian donors included roughly four fifths of the roughly 360 genotyped donors. The study aimed to test whether signatures of past pathogen exposure could be identified by cataloging public T cell receptors. The study used immunosequencing to profile the T cell repertoires of 600 to 850 subjects and linked those repertoires to cytomegalovirus serostatus. A separate validation cohort of over 95 different subjects was used in addition to the 666-subject first cohort. To predict cytomegalovirus infection status, the study brought together high-throughput TCR immunosequencing, statistical association of individual TCRs with disease status, and machine learning. In a later analysis, previously published TCR beta repertoires from 550 to 700 donors were re-analyzed and high-resolution HLA genotyping was added so that TCR occurrence patterns could be studied. Rather than drawing on any new phenotypic data, the later analysis identified candidate immune exposures from TCR beta sequences and the way those sequences occurred across donors. To decide whether each TCR beta V gene segment behaved as functional or pseudogenic, an earlier analysis of several hundred of the donors relied on high-throughput TCR beta sequencing. Donor age, sex, ethnicity and CMV serostatus were compiled together with the repertoire data. A later genetic analysis took genome-wide SNP genotypes for about three fifths of the roughly 700 donors and used that subset as a discovery cohort. Every discovery cohort repertoire had been produced on one sequencing platform. HLA typing covered class I and class II loci at four-digit resolution. Typing coverage varied by locus: 629-630 donors for A, B, C, DRB1 and DQB1; approximately 500 for DQA1; more than 600 for DPA1; approximately 490 for DPB1. Roughly 5 DR-DQ haplotypes were handled as single units for association and clustering because linkage in the cohort was strong. Among some 400 genotyped donors of the cohort, an average of around 220,000 unique TCR beta nucleotide sequences was sequenced per donor, of which approximately 19% were non-productive. Results the study describes overall, beyond this receptor: Strong co-occurrence of HLA alleles, especially DR and DQ, made assigning TCR associations to individual alleles difficult. The study gave a list of more than 150 TCR beta chains associated with cytomegalovirus. A cluster of highly shared sequence variants was judged likely to represent a technical artifact of the sequencing pipeline. In a later analysis, HLA-associated TCR beta chains were found to be more clonally expanded and to have lower generation probabilities than equally common non-associated chains. Because HLA typing was missing for some donors at each locus, association tests included only the typed subset. The only immune exposure information available for the cohort was CMV serostatus. Three of the identified cytomegalovirus-associated TCR beta chains were confirmed in vitro to be specific for cytomegalovirus antigens. Because the 87-base-pair reads could not distinguish some IMGT-functional V segments, including TRBV6-2 and TRBV6-3, those segments were excluded. Because counts were too low, roughly 17 rarely observed V segments, including chromosome 9 orphons, were left out of the earlier analysis of roughly 600 of the donors. A further reported finding was that TCR beta sequences accurately predicted the HLA-A and HLA-B alleles for most subjects in the first cohort. While some public TCRs were present in many individuals, most TCR sequences turned up only very rarely across donors. V-gene and J-gene trimming of TCR beta chains was associated with a missense DCLRE1C variant in a later genetic analysis, and the association was replicated in an independent cohort. Linkage disequilibrium might explain the correlated functional status among segregating V segments, but an unknown experimental factor could not be excluded. A later analysis found that TCR association rates varied across HLA loci, with DRB1 alleles showing the most associated TCRs and HLA-C alleles the fewest. In a later analysis, several top co-occurrence clusters were reported to appear linked to parvovirus B19, influenza, CMV and Epstein-Barr virus. It was suggested by the authors that the approach could potentially be generalized to other disease states and immunological phenotypes. The classifier was reported to diagnose cytomegalovirus status with high specificity and sensitivity in both the original cohort and the validation cohort. At a false discovery rate of 0.05, a later analysis linked about 17,000 TCR beta sequences to specific HLA alleles. In this cohort, only TCR beta chains were sequenced, and detectable features were limited by the absence of alpha or paired-chain data. Most CMV-associated TCR beta chains appeared to be HLA-restricted in a later analysis, and the HLA associations seemed to be driven largely by CMV exposure. Compared with the roughly 670-donor mean, donors in an Asian-associated ancestry cluster had fewer N-insertions in productive TCRs, according to a later genetic analysis. Sequencing depth was assumed to be roughly uniform across donors in the presence/absence analyses, though that assumption may not hold. In an earlier analysis of fewer than 750 of the donors, most TCR beta V segments were observed in productive rearrangements about 90% or about 30% of the time, broadly matching IMGT annotations.

The library was produced with the immunoSEQ multiplex PCR assay. A mixture of 60 forward primers for TCR Vbeta segments and 13 reverse primers for TCR Jbeta segments was used in the multiplex PCR. A multiplex PCR assay on genomic DNA amplified the CDR3 region of rearranged TCR beta genes. The amplified TCR beta libraries were sequenced on the Illumina HiSeq System as 87-base-pair reads. Per the authors' processing: A later analysis counted about 80 million unique TCR beta chains across the 500 to 850 repertoires, and around 9.9 million of these chains were shared by at least two donors. A nearest-neighbor algorithm error-corrected the raw reads and collapsed the reads into unique sequences, merging closely related sequences to remove PCR and sequencing errors. To assign V, D and J gene segments, CDR3 sequences were aligned to IMGT reference sequences. For a sequence to be retained, at least a six-nucleotide match to both a V gene segment and a J gene segment was required. A rearrangement was called productive if the CDR3 had no stop codons and remained in frame with V and J, and every other rearrangement was called non-productive. Following IMGT convention, CDR3 was defined as the stretch from the second conserved V-encoded cysteine to the conserved J-encoded phenylalanine. Sequences without an unambiguous match to a single V gene segment were excluded from the earlier analysis of about 600 of the donors. In an earlier analysis of some 590 of the donors, a V segment was called functional when productive rearrangements were above 56.7%, and segregating when the standard deviation between donors exceeded 5%. To diagnose cytomegalovirus status from the catalog of TCR beta chain sequences, a statistical classification framework was built. In a later analysis, V and J genes were assigned by comparing TCR nucleotide sequences against IMGT/GENE-DB human TR gene sequences. The TCRdist pipeline was used in a later analysis to assign CDR3 sequences and most-parsimonious VDJ recombination scenarios. In a later analysis, each TCR beta chain was defined by its CDR3 amino acid sequence together with its V-gene family, and reads without a unique V-gene family were excluded. As a way to deal with suspected cross-contamination and a sequencing artifact, a later analysis dropped 450 to 600 nucleotide sequences that were highly shared and had low generation probability. A later analysis calculated a clonal expansion index for each public chain from normalized within-repertoire ranks of inferred template counts. Generation probabilities in a later analysis came from a VDJ recombination model fitted to out-of-frame rearrangements, and those results were checked against IGoR. In a later analysis, hypergeometric tests were used to score TCR-TCR, TCR-HLA and TCR-CMV co-occurrence, with a repertoire-size bias correction applied to TCR pairs. A later analysis estimated false discovery rates by permuting HLA or CMV assignments 20 times. In a later analysis, co-occurring TCRs were grouped using DBSCAN, with TCRdist sequence similarity added in when clustering inside HLA-allele-positive subsets. Repertoires with fewer than 30,000 or more than 120,000 public chains, plus five repertoires with anomalous nucleotide sharing, were excluded from co-occurrence clustering. The immuneACCESS repertoire file appears here via TCRdb, limited to in-frame rearrangements. These files lack a portion of the clones; in checked studies, under half of the deficit traces to unresolved V genes, and the cause of the others is not known. V and J calls and clone size are those listed in that table; D and trimming were worked out from the DNA. The sample includes about 180,000 clones, with around 80% observed a single time. Roughly 1.4% of the sample is held by the ten biggest clonotypes.

V is pruned by 0 bases and J by 10 bases, leaving 6 bases of the junction without a gene match. The CDR3 spans 16 residues, from the cysteine through the phenylalanine. Of all the DNA, just the CDR3 is kept, 48 bases in frame from base 1. CDR1 and CDR2 are read off the germline V gene as LGHNA and YSLEER. Sequenced input: PBMCs. The sequence links TRBV4-3 to TRBJ1-6, and 10 junction bases match TRBD1. This sequence originates from a man aged 18 to 29 in good health and CMV-seronegative. The nucleotide sequence is given as TGCGCCAGCAGCCAAGAAATGGACAGGGGGGGCTCACCCCTCCACTTT. The translation is CASSQEMDRGGSPLHF.